Shown below are 13 T cell receptor beta chains from a single sample sequenced in a study of blood T cell repertoires in COVID-19. Clones were read by immunoSEQ multiplex PCR, and TCRdb kept only the in-frame ones, dropping some. The top ten hold about 5% of the sample, which has 250,000 to 300,000 clones, roughly 85% seen once. The specimen was PBMCs or T cells enriched from blood (not recorded which). Receptors were obtained from a man between 35 and 55 years old who had been exposed to COVID-19.

The J gene is TRBJ1-1, the V gene TRBV4-2, with 9 bases matching TRBD1. The germline gives CDR1 LGHNA, CDR2 YNFKEQ. V gave up 5 bases and J gave up 0 bases; unmatched junction bases: 1. The length of the CDR3 is 14 residues. The CDR3 DNA reads as TGTGCCAGCAGCGGACAGGGGTTGAACACTGAAGCTTTCTTT. Translating it yields CASSGQGLNTEAFF.

The chain couples TRBV6-5 to TRBJ1-2; D gene uncertain. Trimming removed 6 bases from V and 4 bases from J, with 9 bases in between. This CDR3 is 12 amino acids long. Germline assignment: CDR1 MNHEY and CDR2 SVGAGI. CDR3 sequence reads: CASSSYAYGYTF. Written as DNA, the CDR3 is TGTGCCAGCAGCTCCTATGCCTATGGCTACACCTTC.

The chain couples TRBV30 to TRBJ1-1; no firm D call. This CDR3 spans 13 amino acids. V was clipped by 3 bases and J by 4 bases, with 12 bases between them. Germline CDR1 is GTSNPN and CDR2 is SVGIG (reference sequence). CDR3: CAWSFRLGTEAFF. The CDR3 nucleotides are TGTGCCTGGAGCTTCAGGCTGGGCACTGAAGCTTTCTTT.

The chain recombines TRBV6-4 with TRBJ2-3, with D possibly TRBD1 on 6 matching bases. CDR1 MRHNA and CDR2 SNTAGT come from the germline V gene. CDR3 length: 16 residues. V shed 3 bases and J shed 1 base, with 14 bases lying between them. Here the CDR3 reads CASSEGRGGRTDTQYF. In nucleotides, the CDR3 is TGTGCCAGCAGTGAGGGAAGAGGGGGACGCACAGATACGCAGTATTTT.

This chain links TRBV5-1 with TRBJ2-7, with TRBD2 as a possible D gene (6 bases). Trimming removed 1 base from V and 5 bases from J, with 16 bases in between. The CDR3 has 15 residues. Germline V gene sequence: CDR1 SGHRS, CDR2 YFSETQ. DNA of the CDR3: TGCGCCAGCAGCTTGCTGGGGACTGGTCTGGACGAGCAGTACTTC. Residues: CASSLLGTGLDEQYF.

The chain has TRBV6-5 and TRBJ2-5; 8 bases align to TRBD2. V shed 8 bases, J shed 4 bases, and the junction held 12 bases outside the gene matches. The germline CDR1 and CDR2 sequences are MNHEY and SVGAGI. CDR3 length equals 15 residues. CDR3 in DNA: TGTGCCAGCGGAGACCCGTTCGGGAGGGGAGAGACCCAGTACTTC. Amino acids: CASGDPFGRGETQYF.

In its sample, this clone was seen a few times. The chain joins TRBV10-1 to TRBJ2-5; 9 bases line up with TRBD1. V shed 3 bases, J shed 4 bases, and the junction held 6 bases outside the gene matches. The CDR3 spans 15 residues. Germline values: CDR1 WNHNN, CDR2 SYGVQD (reference sequence). The CDR3 region is CASSDGTGNAETQYF. The CDR3 nucleotides are TGCGCCAGCAGTGATGGGACAGGGAACGCAGAGACCCAGTACTTC.

This clone was seen a single time. The genes are TRBV29-1 and TRBJ1-2; possibly TRBD1 for D (6 bases). The V and J ends lost 3 bases and 8 bases respectively, with 13 bases between them. Germline V gene data show CDR1 as SQVTM and CDR2 as ANQGSEA. CDR3 length: 12 amino acids. The CDR3 loop reads CSVEDSPSGYTF. The CDR3 nucleotides are TGCAGCGTTGAGGACAGTCCCTCGGGCTACACCTTC.

This clone was counted between two and nine times. This chain joins TRBV3-1 (or the pseudogene TRBV3-2) and TRBJ1-6; unclear D gene. Germline-derived CDR1 and CDR2 are LGHDT and YNNKEL (reference sequence). Deletions cut 4 bases from V and 8 bases from J, with 12 bases between. This CDR3 spans 14 amino acids. The DNA for the CDR3 is TGTGCCAGCAGCCGAACCCCGGCGGATTCACCCCTCCACTTT. Protein: CASSRTPADSPLHF.

The chain couples TRBV4-1 to TRBJ1-1; possible D gene TRBD1, 6 bases. There are 13 residues in the CDR3. Germline lookup yields CDR1 MGHRA and CDR2 YSYEKL. V was pared by 3 bases and J by 6 bases, with 11 bases between. CDR3 residues: CASSHTGIAEAFF. The CDR3 DNA is TGCGCCAGCAGCCATACAGGGATCGCTGAAGCTTTCTTT.

The chain combines TRBV6-1 with TRBJ2-7; 13 bases match TRBD2. Germline-derived CDR1 and CDR2 are MNHNS and SASEGT. CDR3 length: 18 amino acids. The V and J ends lost 3 bases and 7 bases, in that order; junction bases with no gene match: 15. The CDR3 spells CASSDPILFGTSGNEQYF. Here the CDR3 DNA reads TGTGCCAGCAGTGACCCGATTCTGTTCGGGACTAGCGGGAATGAGCAGTACTTC.

The gene calls are TRBV20-1 and TRBJ1-2, with no clear D. The germline V and J ends were trimmed by 6 bases and 7 bases, with 12 bases remaining between them. This CDR3 is 11 amino acids long. Germline-derived CDR1 and CDR2 are DFQATT and SNEGSKA (reference sequence). CDR3 DNA: TGCAGTGCCCCCCAAGCTCTTGGCTACACCTTC. This translates into CSAPQALGYTF.

The rearrangement links TRBV4-1 to TRBJ1-2, with TRBD1 matching over 9 bases. The CDR3 extends over 16 amino acids. Germline CDR1 and CDR2: MGHRA and YSYEKL. V lost 6 bases to trimming and J lost 7 bases; unmatched junction nucleotides: 15. The CDR3 loop reads CASRPTTTGGQGGYTF. Here the CDR3 DNA reads TGCGCCAGCAGGCCGACCACAACAGGGGGCCAAGGTGGCTACACCTTC.